These 7 T cell receptor beta chains were all obtained from the same sample, sequenced in a study of T cells after yellow fever vaccination. One entry per CDR3 protein, called by TCRdb with MiXCR from the 5' RACE reads. Of under 400,000 distinct CDR3 sequences in the sample, 9.5% to 15% are singletons; the top ten hold roughly 3%. This material consisted of CD4+ T cells sorted from PBMCs, taken 15 days after the yellow fever booster vaccination. These receptors were taken from a man aged 18 to 30 who received the YFV17D yellow fever vaccine.

This clonotype was detected only a few times. The chain carries TRBV18 and TRBJ2-5; the match to TRBD1 covers 7 bases. This CDR3 spans 14 amino acids. V lost 5 bases to trimming and J lost 1 base; unmatched junction nucleotides: 4. The germline V gene encodes CDR1 KGHSH and CDR2 LQKENI. The DNA for the CDR3 is TGTGCCAGCTCAATTGACAGGGTCCAAGAGACCCAGTACTTC. Its protein product is CASSIDRVQETQYF.

The gene calls are TRBV6-5 and TRBJ1-1, with D perhaps TRBD1 (5 bases). This CDR3 has 14 residues. From germline, CDR1 is MNHEY and CDR2 SVGAGI. V dropped 6 bases and J dropped 3 bases, with 14 bases sitting between them. The CDR3 coding sequence is TGTGCCAGCAGCCCCTACGGGGGGGACACTGAAGCTTTCTTT. Encoded protein: CASSPYGGDTEAFF.

The gene calls are TRBV7-9 and TRBJ2-2; 7 positions match TRBD2. The germline V gene has CDR1 SEHNR and CDR2 FQNEAQ (reference sequence). This CDR3 is 15 amino acids long. The trim removed 8 bases at V and 1 base at J, leaving 7 bases unmatched. In nucleotides, the CDR3 is TGTGCCAGCTCACCTAGCGGAGAGAACACCGGGGAGCTGTTTTTT. This encodes CASSPSGENTGELFF.

This sequence joins TRBV7-9 and TRBJ2-7, with 7 bases that match TRBD1. Germline CDR1 SEHNR, CDR2 FQNEAQ (reference sequence). The CDR3 is 12 residues long. J was trimmed by 6 bases and V by 5 bases; bases with no gene match: 4. The chain's CDR3 is CASSPGGSEQYF. CDR3 DNA: TGTGCCAGCAGCCCAGGGGGATCCGAGCAGTACTTC.

The chain has TRBV3-1 and TRBJ1-2, with D perhaps matching TRBD1 (5 bases). CDR3 length: 14 amino acids. V shed 3 bases and J shed 3 bases, with 11 bases lying between them. Germline-derived CDR1 and CDR2 are LGHDT and YNNKEL (reference sequence). The CDR3 sequence: CASSHRDRYYGYTF. The CDR3, as DNA: TGTGCCAGCAGCCACCGGGACCGGTACTATGGCTACACCTTC. The entire variable domain, with the rest obtained from reference TRBV3-1 and TRBJ1-2, is as follows: DTAVSQTPKYLVTQMGNDKSIKCEQNLGHDTMYWYKQDSKKFLKIMFSYNNKELIINETVPNRFSPKSPDKAHLNLHINSLELGDSAVYFCASSHRDRYYGYTFGSGTRLTVV.

This clonotype was seen a handful of times. The chain combines TRBV11-2 with TRBJ2-3, with 9 bases aligning to TRBD2. CDR3 length: 17 amino acids. Germline CDR1 is SGHAT and CDR2 is FQNNGV. V gave up 5 bases and J gave up 0 bases; unmatched junction bases: 9. The CDR3 region is CASSPSQRGVSTDTQYF. The CDR3 nucleotides read TGTGCCAGCAGCCCCAGCCAGCGGGGGGTAAGCACAGATACGCAGTATTTT.

This clonotype was seen only a few times. The chain's CDR3 is CASSLAGALNTEAFF. The DNA of the CDR3 is TGTGCCAGCAGCTTGGCCGGGGCCCTGAACACTGAAGCTTTCTTT. The V and J genes are TRBV5-4 and TRBJ1-1, with a possible D match to TRBD1 (5 bases). The germline gives CDR1 SGHNT, CDR2 YYREEE (reference sequence). The V and J ends lost 0 bases and 0 bases respectively, with 9 bases between them. The CDR3 is 15 amino acids.